This paragraph covers one T cell receptor (beta chain) sequence. The record originates from a study of shared T cell receptors in the human thymus. TCRdb's table, derived via immunoSEQ multiplex PCR, lists solely in-frame clones and lacks some. The profile shows more than 550,000 clones, more than 70% of them singletons. V lost 0 bases to trimming and J lost 5 bases, with 20 bases between them. The CDR3 runs to 18 residues. Germline CDR1 is SGHDN and CDR2 is FVKESK. Separately, the same data were catalogued under a study of human thymus T cells. That paper notes: The donors were infants in Finland with congenital heart defects, otherwise immunologically healthy. Thymic material originated from resections removed in the course of corrective heart surgery. There appeared to be biased usage of V and J genes in thymic and blood repertoires. Related research found strongly overlapping thymic repertoires in unrelated individuals.

This chain connects TRBV14 to TRBJ2-1, with TRBD1 as a possible D gene (6 bases). This clonotype was sampled from a boy under two years old with a congenital heart defect. The material sequenced was thymocytes. CDR3 in DNA: TGTGCCAGCAGCCAAGATCACACCCTGAGGACAGAGGACAATGAGCAGTTCTTC. Its protein product is CASSQDHTLRTEDNEQFF.